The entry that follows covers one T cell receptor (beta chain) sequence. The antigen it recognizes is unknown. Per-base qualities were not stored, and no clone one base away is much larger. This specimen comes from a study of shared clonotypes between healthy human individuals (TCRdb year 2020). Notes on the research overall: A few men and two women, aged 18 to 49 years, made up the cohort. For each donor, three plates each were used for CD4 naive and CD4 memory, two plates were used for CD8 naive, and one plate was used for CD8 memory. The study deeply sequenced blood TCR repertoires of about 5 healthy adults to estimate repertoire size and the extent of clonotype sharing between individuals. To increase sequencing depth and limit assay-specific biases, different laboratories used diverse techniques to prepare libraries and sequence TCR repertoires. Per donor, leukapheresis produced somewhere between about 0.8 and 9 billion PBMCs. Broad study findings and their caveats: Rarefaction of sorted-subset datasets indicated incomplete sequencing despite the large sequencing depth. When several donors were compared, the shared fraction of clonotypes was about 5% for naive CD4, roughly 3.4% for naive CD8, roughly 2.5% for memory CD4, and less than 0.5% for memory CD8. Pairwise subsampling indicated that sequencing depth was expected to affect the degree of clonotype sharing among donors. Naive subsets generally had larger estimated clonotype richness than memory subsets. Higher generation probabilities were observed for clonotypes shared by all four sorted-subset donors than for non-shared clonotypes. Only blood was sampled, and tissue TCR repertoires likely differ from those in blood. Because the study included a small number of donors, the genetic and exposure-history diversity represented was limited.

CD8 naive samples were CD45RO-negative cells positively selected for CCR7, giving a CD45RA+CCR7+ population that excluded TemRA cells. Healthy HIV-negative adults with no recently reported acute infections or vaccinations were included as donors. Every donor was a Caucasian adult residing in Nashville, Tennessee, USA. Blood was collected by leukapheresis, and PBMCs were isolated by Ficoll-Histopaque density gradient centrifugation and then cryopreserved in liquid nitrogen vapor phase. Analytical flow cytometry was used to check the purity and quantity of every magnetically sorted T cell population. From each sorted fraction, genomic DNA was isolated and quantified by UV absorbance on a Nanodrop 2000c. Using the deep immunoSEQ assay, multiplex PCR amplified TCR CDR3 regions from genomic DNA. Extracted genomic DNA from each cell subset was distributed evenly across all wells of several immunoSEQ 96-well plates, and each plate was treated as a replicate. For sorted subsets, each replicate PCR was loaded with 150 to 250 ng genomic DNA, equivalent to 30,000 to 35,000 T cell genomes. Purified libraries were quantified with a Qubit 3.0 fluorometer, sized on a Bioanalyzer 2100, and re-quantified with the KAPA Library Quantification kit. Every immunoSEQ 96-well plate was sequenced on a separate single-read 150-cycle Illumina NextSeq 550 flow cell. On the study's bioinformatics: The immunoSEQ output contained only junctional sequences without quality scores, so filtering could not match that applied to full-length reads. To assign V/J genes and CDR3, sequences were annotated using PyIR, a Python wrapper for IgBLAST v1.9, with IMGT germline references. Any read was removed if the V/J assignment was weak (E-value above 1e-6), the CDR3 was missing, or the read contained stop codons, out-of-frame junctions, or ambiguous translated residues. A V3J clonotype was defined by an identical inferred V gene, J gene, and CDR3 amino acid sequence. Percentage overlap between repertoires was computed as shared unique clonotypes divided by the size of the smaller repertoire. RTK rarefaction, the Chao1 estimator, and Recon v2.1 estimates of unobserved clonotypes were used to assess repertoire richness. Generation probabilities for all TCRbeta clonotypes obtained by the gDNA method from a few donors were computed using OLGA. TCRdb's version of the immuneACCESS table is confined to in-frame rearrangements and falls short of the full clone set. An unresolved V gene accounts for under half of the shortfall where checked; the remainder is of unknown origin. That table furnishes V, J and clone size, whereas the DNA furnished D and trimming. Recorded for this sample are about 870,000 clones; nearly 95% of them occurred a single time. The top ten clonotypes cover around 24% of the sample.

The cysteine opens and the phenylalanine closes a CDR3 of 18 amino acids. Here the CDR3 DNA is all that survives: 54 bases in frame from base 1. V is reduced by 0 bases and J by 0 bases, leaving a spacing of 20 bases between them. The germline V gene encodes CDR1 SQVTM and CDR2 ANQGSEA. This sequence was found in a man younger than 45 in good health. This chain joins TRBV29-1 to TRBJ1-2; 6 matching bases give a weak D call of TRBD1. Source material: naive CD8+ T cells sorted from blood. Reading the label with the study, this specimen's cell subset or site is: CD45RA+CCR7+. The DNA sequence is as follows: TGCAGCGTTGAAGATCTGGAGGGGGAAACTAAAACTAACTATGGCTACACCTTC. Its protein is CSVEDLEGETKTNYGYTF.